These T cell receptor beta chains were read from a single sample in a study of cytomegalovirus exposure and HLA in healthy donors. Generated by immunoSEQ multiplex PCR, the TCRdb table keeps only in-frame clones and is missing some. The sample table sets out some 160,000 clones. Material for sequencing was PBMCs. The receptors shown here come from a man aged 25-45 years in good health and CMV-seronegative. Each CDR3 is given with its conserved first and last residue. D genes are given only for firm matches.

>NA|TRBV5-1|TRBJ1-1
TGCGCCAGCAGCTCCTTTTTGAACACTGAAGCTTTCTTT
CASSSFLNTEAFF
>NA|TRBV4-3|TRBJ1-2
TGCGCCAGCAGCCAGACGGGAGCCTGGGGCTACACCTTC
CASSQTGAWGYTF
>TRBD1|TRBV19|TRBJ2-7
TGTGCCAGTAGTACTCTCCCCGGACAGGGGAGACACGAGCAGTACTTC
CASSTLPGQGRHEQYF
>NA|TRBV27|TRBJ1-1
TGTGCCAGCAGTTTTCTTGTCGACACTGAAGCTTTCTTT
CASSFLVDTEAFF
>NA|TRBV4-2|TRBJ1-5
TGTGCCAGCAGCCAAGAAGGAGGGCAGGGTGGTGGGCAGCCCCAGCATTTT
CASSQEGGQGGGQPQHF
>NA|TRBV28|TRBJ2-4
TGTGCCAAACTAAGGGGCATTCAGTACTTC
CAKLRGIQYF
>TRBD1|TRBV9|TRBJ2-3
TGTGCCAGCAGCGTAGCTACGTCAGGGGGCCGGAGCACAGATACGCAGTATTTT
CASSVATSGGRSTDTQYF
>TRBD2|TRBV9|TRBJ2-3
TGTGCCAGCAGCGTAATGCTAGCGGGAGGAGATACGCAGTATTTT
CASSVMLAGGDTQYF
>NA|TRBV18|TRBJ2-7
TGTGCCAGCTCACCCAGGCAGGGCCACTACGAGCAGTACTTC
CASSPRQGHYEQYF
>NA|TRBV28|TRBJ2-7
TGTGCCAGCAGTTTAAGTCCCGGAGGCTACGAGCAGTACTTC
CASSLSPGGYEQYF
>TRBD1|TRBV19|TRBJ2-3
TGTGCCAGTAGGAGGACAGGGGGCAATAGAGATACGCAGTATTTT
CASRRTGGNRDTQYF
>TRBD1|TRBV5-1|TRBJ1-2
TGCGCCAGCAGCTTGCCCGGGACAGACGGCTACACCTTC
CASSLPGTDGYTF
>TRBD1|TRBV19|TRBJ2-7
TGTGCCAGTAGTCCAAGGACAGGGGCCGGGTACGAGCAGTACTTC
CASSPRTGAGYEQYF
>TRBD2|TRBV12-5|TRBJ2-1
TGTGCTAGTGGCCCGGGACTAACCTACAATGAGCAGTTCTTC
CASGPGLTYNEQFF
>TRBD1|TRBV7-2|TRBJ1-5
TGTGCCAGCAGCACCAGACAGGGTAATCAGCCCCAGCATTTT
CASSTRQGNQPQHF